One and the same sample provided the 2 T cell receptor beta chains below, sequenced in a study of Ad26.COV2.S vaccination and SARS-CoV-2 variants (dated by TCRdb to the early 2020s). The time point tag for this specimen amounts to: individuals recovered from natural SARS-CoV-2 infection. Library prep was done by the immunoSEQ multiplex PCR assay. As stored in TCRdb, this immuneACCESS dataset retains in-frame rearrangements with V and J assigned. A fraction of the clones does not appear; measured against another copy, unresolved V genes explain less than half of the discrepancy, and the remainder lacks a known reason. In all, the sample holds 150,000 to 200,000 clones, and approximately 90% of those were seen once. The top ten clones comprise about 5.5% of the sample. The sample in question was peripheral blood, obtained after recovery from COVID-19. The receptors here all came from a human donor who had recovered from COVID-19.

V is TRBV12-1 and J is TRBJ1-3; no DNA check was done on the table's D call, TRBD1. TRBV12-1 is tagged as a pseudogene. This CDR3 is built from 14 residues. The CDR3 protein is CASSFGGPGNTIYF. The CDR3 DNA reads as TGTGCCAGCAGCTTTGGGGGGCCTGGAAACACCATATATTTT.

V and J are TRBV28 and TRBJ1-4, with D possibly being TRBD1 (5 bases). Trimming pared 0 bases from V and 13 bases from J, leaving 15 bases between. Germline assignment: CDR1 MDHEN and CDR2 SYDVKM. The CDR3 sequence is 14 residues long. The CDR3 DNA sequence: TGTGCCAGCAGTTTATGGGGAGGGTCCGGGGGACTGTTTTTT. It codes for CASSLWGGSGGLFF. Full variable domain (rest looked up from reference TRBV28 and TRBJ1-4): DVKVTQSSRYLVKRTGEKVFLECVQDMDHENMFWYRQDPGLGLRLIYFSYDVKMKEKGDIPEGYSVSREKKERFSLILESASTNQTSMYLCASSLWGGSGGLFFGSGTQLSVL.